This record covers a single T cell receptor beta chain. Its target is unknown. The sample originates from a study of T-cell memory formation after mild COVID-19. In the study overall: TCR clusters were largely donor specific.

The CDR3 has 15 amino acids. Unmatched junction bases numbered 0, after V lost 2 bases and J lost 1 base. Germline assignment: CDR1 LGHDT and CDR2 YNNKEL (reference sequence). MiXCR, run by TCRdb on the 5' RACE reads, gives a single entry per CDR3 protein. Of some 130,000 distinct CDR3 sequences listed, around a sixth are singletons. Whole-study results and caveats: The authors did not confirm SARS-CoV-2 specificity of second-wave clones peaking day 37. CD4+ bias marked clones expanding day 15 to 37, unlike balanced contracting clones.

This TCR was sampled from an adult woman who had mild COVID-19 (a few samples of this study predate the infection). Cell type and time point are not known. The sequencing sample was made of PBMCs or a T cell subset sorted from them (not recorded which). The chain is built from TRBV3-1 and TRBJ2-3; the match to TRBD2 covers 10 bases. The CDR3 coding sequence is TGTGCCAGCAGCCAACTAGCGGGGGGCACAGATACGCAGTATTTT. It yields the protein CASSQLAGGTDTQYF.